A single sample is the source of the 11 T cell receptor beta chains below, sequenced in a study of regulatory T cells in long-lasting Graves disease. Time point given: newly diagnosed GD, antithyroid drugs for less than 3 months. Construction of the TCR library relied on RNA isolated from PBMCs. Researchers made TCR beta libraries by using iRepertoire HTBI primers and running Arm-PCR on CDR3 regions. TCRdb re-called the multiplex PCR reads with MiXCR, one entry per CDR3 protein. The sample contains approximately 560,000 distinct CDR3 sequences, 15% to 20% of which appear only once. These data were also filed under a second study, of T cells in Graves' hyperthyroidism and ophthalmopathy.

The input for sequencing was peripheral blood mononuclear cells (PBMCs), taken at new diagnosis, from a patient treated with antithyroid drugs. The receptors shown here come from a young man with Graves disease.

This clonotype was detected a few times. The CDR3 bases are TGTGCCAGCAGTTTATTTACCGACAGACAAGAGACCCAGTACTTC. Its translation: CASSLFTDRQETQYF. The genes are TRBV27 and TRBJ2-5, with D perhaps TRBD1 (5 bases). The germline V gene has CDR1 MNHEY and CDR2 SMNVEV (reference sequence). Trimming took 1 base from V and 2 from J, leaving 11 bases between them. This CDR3 is 15 amino acids long.

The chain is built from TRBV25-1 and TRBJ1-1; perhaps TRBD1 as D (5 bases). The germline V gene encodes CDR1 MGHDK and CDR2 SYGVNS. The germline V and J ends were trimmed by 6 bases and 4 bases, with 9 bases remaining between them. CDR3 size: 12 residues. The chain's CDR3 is CASRRDSTEAFF. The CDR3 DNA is TGTGCCAGCAGGAGGGACTCCACTGAAGCTTTCTTT.

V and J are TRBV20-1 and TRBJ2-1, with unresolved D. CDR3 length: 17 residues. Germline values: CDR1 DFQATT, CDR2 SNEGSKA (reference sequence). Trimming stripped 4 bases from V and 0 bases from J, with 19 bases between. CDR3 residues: CSAKVSGVFSSYNEQFF. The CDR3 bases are TGCAGTGCTAAGGTGTCAGGTGTTTTTAGCTCCTACAATGAGCAGTTCTTC.

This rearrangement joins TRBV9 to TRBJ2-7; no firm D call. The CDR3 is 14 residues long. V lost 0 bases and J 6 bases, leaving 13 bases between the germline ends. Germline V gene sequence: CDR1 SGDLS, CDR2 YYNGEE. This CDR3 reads CASSVGVGRGEQYF. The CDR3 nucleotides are TGTGCCAGCAGCGTAGGAGTCGGGCGCGGCGAGCAGTACTTC.

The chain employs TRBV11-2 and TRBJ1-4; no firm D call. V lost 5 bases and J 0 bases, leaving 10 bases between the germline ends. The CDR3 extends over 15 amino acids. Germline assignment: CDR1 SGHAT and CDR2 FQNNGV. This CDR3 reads CASSPAGATNEKLFF. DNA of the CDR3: TGTGCCAGCAGCCCCGCAGGCGCAACTAATGAAAAACTGTTTTTT.

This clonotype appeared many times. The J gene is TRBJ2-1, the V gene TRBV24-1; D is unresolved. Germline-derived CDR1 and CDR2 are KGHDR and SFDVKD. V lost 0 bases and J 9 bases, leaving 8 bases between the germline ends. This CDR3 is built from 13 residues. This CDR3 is CATSDLASGEQFF. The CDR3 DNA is TGTGCCACCAGTGATTTGGCTAGTGGTGAGCAGTTCTTC.

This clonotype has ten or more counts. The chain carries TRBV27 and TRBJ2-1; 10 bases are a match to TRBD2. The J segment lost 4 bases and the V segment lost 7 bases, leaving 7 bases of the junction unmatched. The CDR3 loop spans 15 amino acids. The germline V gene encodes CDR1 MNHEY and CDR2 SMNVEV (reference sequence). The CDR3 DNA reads TGTGCCAGCACCCAATCGACTAGCGGGTACAATGAGCAGTTCTTC. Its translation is CASTQSTSGYNEQFF.

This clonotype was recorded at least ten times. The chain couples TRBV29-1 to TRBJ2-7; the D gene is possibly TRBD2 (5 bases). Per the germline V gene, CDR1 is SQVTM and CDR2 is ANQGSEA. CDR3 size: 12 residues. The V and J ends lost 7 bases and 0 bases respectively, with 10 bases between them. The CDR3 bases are TGCAGCGGACGAGGGAACTCCTACGAGCAGTACTTC. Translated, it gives CSGRGNSYEQYF.

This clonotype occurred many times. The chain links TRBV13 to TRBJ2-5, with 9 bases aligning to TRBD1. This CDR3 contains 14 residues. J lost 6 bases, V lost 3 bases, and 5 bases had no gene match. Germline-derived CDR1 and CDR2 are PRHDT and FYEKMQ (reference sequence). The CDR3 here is CASSLGTGRQTQYF. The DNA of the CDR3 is TGTGCCAGCAGCTTGGGGACAGGGAGACAGACCCAGTACTTC.

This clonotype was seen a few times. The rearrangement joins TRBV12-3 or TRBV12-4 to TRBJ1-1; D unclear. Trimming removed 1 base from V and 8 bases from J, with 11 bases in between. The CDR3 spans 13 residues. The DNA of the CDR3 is TGTGCCAGCAGTTTAGGATCCTGGGGAGAAGCTTTCTTT. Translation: CASSLGSWGEAFF.

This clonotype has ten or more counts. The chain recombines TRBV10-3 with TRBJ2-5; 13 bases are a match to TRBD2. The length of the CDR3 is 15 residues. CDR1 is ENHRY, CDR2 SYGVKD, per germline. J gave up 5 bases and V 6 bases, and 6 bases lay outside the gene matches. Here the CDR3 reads CAIRKGLAGVETQYF. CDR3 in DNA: TGTGCCATCAGGAAAGGACTAGCGGGAGTGGAGACCCAGTACTTC.